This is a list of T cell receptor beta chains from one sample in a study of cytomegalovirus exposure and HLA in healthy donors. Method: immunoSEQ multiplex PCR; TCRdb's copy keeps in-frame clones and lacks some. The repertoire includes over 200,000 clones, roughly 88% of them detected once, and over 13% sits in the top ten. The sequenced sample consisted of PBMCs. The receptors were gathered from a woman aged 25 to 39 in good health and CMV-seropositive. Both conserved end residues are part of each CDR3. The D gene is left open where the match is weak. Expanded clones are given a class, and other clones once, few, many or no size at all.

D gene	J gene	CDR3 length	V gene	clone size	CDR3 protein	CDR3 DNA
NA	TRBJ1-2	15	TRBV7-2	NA	CASSLEGLGYYGYTF	TGTGCCAGCAGCTTAGAGGGCCTGGGGTACTATGGCTACACCTTC
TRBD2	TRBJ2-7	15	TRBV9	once	CASSAREGPGYEQYF	TGTGCCAGCAGCGCCCGGGAGGGCCCGGGTTACGAGCAGTACTTC
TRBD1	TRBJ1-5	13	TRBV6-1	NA	CASSGTGGQPQHF	TGTGCCAGCAGTGGGACAGGGGGCCAGCCCCAGCATTTT
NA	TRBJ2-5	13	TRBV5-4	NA	CASSWDQEETQYF	TGTGCCAGCAGCTGGGACCAAGAAGAGACCCAGTACTTC
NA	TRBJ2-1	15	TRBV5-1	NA	CASSPRLVSYNEQFF	TGCGCCAGCAGCCCCCGATTAGTCTCCTACAATGAGCAGTTCTTC
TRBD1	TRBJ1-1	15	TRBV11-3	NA	CASSFQQGAVTEAFF	TGTGCCAGCAGCTTCCAACAGGGGGCGGTTACTGAAGCTTTCTTT
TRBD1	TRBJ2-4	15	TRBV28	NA	CASRPGQGSENIQYF	TGTGCCAGCAGACCGGGACAGGGGAGTGAAAACATTCAGTACTTC
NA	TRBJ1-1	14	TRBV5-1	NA	CASSSDSYNTEAFF	TGCGCCAGCAGCTCGGACAGCTATAACACTGAAGCTTTCTTT
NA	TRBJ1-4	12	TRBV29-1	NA	CSVGQTEEKLFF	TGCAGCGTCGGCCAAACGGAGGAAAAACTGTTTTTT
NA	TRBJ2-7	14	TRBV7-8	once	CASSYEGGAYEQYF	TGTGCCAGCAGTTACGAGGGGGGCGCCTACGAGCAGTACTTC
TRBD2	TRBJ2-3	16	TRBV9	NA	CASSSRTSGPTDTQYF	TGTGCCAGCAGCTCGCGGACTAGCGGACCCACAGATACGCAGTATTTT
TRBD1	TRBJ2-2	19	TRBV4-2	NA	CASSQAYTGTGGNTGELFF	TGTGCCAGCAGCCAAGCCTACACCGGGACAGGGGGCAACACCGGGGAGCTGTTTTTT
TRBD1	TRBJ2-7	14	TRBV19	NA	CASSMSQGAHEQYF	TGTGCCAGTAGTATGAGTCAGGGGGCCCACGAGCAGTACTTC
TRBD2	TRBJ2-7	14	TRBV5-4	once	CASSWVAGEGEQYF	TGTGCCAGCAGCTGGGTAGCGGGAGAAGGCGAGCAGTACTTC
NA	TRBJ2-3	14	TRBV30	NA	CAWMGEFNTDTQYF	TGTGCCTGGATGGGGGAGTTTAACACAGATACGCAGTATTTT
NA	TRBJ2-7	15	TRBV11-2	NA	CASSLDYSSRSEQYF	TGTGCCAGCAGCTTAGATTATTCAAGTCGGTCCGAGCAGTACTTC
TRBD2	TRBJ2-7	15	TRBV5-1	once	CASSPGVAGSYEQYF	TGCGCCAGCAGCCCGGGGGTAGCGGGGTCCTACGAGCAGTACTTC
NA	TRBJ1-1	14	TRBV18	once	CASSPGGKNTEAFF	TGTGCCAGCTCACCCGGCGGGAAGAACACTGAAGCTTTCTTT
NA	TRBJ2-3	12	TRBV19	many	CASSFLQTTQYF	TGTGCCAGTAGTTTCTTACAGACAACGCAGTATTTT
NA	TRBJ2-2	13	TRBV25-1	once	CASSEGGPRELFF	TGTGCCAGCAGTGAAGGGGGTCCCCGGGAGCTGTTTTTT
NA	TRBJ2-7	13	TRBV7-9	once	CASMSPFLPKQYF	TGTGCCAGCATGTCCCCTTTCCTCCCTAAGCAGTACTTC
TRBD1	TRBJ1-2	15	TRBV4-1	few	CASTNPTGANPVRTF	TGCGCCAGCACCAATCCGACAGGGGCCAACCCTGTCCGCACCTTC
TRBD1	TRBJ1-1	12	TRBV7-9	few	CASGQGGTEAFF	TGTGCCAGCGGACAGGGGGGAACTGAAGCTTTCTTT
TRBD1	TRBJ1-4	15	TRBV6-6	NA	CASSYLTGGSEKLFF	TGTGCCAGCAGTTACCTGACAGGGGGTAGTGAAAAACTGTTTTTT
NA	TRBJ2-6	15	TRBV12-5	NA	CASGLLVSGANVLTF	TGTGCTAGTGGTTTGTTGGTATCTGGGGCCAACGTCCTGACTTTC
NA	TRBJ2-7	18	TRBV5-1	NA	CASSLGVSEGFLSYEQYF	TGCGCCAGCAGCTTGGGCGTTAGCGAAGGATTTCTCTCCTACGAGCAGTACTTC
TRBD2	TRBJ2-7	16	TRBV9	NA	CASSVGGLAGVYEQYF	TGTGCCAGCAGCGTAGGGGGGCTAGCGGGAGTGTACGAGCAGTACTTC
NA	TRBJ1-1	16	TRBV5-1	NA	CASSPRLGGVDTEAFF	TGCGCCAGCAGCCCCCGTTTGGGGGGAGTGGACACTGAAGCTTTCTTT
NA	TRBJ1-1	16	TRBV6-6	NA	CASTQGRDRVNTEAFF	TGTGCCAGCACCCAAGGGAGGGACCGCGTGAACACTGAAGCTTTCTTT
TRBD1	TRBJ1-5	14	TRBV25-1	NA	CASSATGGGQPQHF	TGTGCCAGCAGTGCTACAGGGGGAGGGCAGCCCCAGCATTTT
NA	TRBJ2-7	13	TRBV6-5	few	CASIDEATYEQYF	TGTGCCAGCATTGATGAGGCCACCTACGAGCAGTACTTC
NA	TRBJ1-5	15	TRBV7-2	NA	CASSFGGISNQPQHF	TGTGCCAGCAGCTTTGGGGGCATAAGCAATCAGCCCCAGCATTTT
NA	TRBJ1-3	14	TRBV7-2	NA	CASSKQSSGNTIYF	TGTGCCAGCAGCAAACAGAGCTCTGGAAACACCATATATTTT
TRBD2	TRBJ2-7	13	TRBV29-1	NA	CSVILAGRYEQYF	TGCAGCGTGATCTTAGCGGGAAGGTACGAGCAGTACTTC
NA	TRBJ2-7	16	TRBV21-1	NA	CASSKGSLAEGHEQYF	TGTGCCAGCAGCAAGGGTTCGTTAGCTGAGGGGCACGAGCAGTACTTC
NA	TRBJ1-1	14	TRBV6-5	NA	CASRNPRIGTEAFF	TGTGCCAGCAGAAACCCGAGAATAGGGACTGAAGCTTTCTTT